Given below is one T cell receptor (beta chain) in context. The antigen remains undetermined. Described time point: patch test 3, about 24 weeks after DPC sensitization. As for treatment: therapeutic diphenylcyclopropenone sensitization with weekly scalp DPC. It was from unfractionated whole blood that total RNA was extracted. This sample is drawn from a study of human T cells and chemical hapten exposure. Across the whole study: DPC at 2% was the sensitizing agent, placed on roughly 2 cm by roughly 2 cm of upper inner arm skin. Weekly administration of diphenylcyclopropenone to the scalp of patients continued throughout the approximately 24-week study.

Trimming left V 3 bases short and J 8 bases short, with 9 bases between. CDR3 length equals 11 residues. Per the germline V gene, CDR1 is SQVTM and CDR2 is ANQGSEA. TCRdb reprocessed the RACE reads via MiXCR and lists one record per CDR3 protein. The sample contains 99,000 or so distinct CDR3 sequences, about 34% of which appear only once. Study results and caveats: Patch test score showed a positive correlation with PT1 expanded TCR counts.

The sequences come from whole blood, collected in connection with sensitization to the hapten diphenylcyclopropenone (DPC). The receptor's source is a man aged 35-49 years with alopecia areata. Some clones in this sample may be carry-over from other donors' samples. The chain is built from TRBV29-1 and TRBJ2-3; TRBD2 is a possible D gene (6 bases). In DNA form, the CDR3 reads TGCAGCGTTGACCAACTAGCTACGCAGTATTTT. Its translation: CSVDQLATQYF.